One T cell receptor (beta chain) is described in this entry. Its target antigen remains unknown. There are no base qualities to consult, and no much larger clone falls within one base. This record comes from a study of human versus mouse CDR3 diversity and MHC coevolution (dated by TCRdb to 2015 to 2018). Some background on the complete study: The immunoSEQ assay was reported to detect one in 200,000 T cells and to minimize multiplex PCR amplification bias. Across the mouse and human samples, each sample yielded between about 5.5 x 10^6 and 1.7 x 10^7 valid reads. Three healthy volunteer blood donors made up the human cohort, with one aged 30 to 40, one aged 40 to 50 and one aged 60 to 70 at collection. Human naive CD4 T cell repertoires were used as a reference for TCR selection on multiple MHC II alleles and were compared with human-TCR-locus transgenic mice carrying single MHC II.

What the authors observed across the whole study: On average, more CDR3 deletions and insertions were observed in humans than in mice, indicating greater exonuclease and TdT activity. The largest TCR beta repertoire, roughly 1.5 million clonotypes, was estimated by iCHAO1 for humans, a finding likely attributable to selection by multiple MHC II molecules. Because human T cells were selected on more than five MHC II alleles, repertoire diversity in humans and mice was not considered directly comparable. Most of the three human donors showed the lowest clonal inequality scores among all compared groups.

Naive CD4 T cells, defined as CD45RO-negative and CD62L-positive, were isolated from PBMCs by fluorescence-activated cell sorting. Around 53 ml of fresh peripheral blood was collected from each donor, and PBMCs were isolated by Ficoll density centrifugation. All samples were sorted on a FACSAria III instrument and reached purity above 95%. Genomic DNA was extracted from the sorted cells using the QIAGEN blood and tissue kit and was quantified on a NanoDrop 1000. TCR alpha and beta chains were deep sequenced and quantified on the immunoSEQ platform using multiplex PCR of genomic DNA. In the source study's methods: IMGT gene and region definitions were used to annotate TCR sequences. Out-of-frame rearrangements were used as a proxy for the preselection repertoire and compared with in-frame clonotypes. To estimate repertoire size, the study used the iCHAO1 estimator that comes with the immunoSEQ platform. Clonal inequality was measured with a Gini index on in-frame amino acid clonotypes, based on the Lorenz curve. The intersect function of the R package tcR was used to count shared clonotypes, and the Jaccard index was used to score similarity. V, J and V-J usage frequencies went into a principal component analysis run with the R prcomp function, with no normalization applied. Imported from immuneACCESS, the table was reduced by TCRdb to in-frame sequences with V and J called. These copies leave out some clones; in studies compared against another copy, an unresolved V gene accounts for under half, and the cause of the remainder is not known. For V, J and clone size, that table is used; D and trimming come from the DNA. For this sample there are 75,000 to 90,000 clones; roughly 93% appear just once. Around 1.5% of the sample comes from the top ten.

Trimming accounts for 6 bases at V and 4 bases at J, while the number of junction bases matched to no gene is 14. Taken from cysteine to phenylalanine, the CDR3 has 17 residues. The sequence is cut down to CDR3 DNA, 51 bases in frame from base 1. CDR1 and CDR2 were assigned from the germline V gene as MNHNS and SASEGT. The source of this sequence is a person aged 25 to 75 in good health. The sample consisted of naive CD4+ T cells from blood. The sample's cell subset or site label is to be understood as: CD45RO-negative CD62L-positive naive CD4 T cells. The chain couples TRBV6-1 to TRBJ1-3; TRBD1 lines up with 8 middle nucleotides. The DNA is TGTGCCAGCAGCGAACAGAGACTGACAGGGGTGGGAAACACCATATATTTT. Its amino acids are CASSEQRLTGVGNTIYF.